A selection of T cell receptor beta chains follows, all from one sample in a study of T cells after yellow fever vaccination. TCRdb re-called the 5' RACE reads through MiXCR, storing one row per CDR3 protein. This table holds roughly 120,000 distinct CDR3 sequences, 7.4% found once. Sample: CD4+ T cells sorted from PBMCs, taken 10 to 11 days after the first yellow fever vaccination. Every receptor here comes from a man aged 18 to 35 who received the YFV17D yellow fever vaccine. The CDR3 runs from the conserved cysteine through the conserved F or W. The D gene is left open where the match is weak. A clone size is listed for some rows: how often the clone was seen (once, few, many), or a class if it is expanded.

j_call clone_size d_call v_call cdr3_aa cdr3_nt
TRBJ1-2 many . TRBV7-2 CASSLDNVNYGYTF TGTGCCAGCAGCTTAGATAATGTTAACTATGGCTACACCTTC
TRBJ1-1 many . TRBV4-1 CASGDFRSAEAFF TGCGCCAGCGGGGACTTTCGAAGCGCTGAAGCTTTCTTT
TRBJ2-2 many TRBD2 TRBV5-1 CASSLNPTTSGGTGELFF TGCGCCAGCAGCCTGAACCCGACTACTAGCGGGGGTACCGGGGAGCTGTTTTTT
TRBJ2-7 many . TRBV3-1 CASSQLGLGEQYF TGTGCCAGCAGCCAATTGGGCTTAGGCGAGCAGTACTTC
TRBJ2-5 many . TRBV5-1 CASSSTGRQYQETQYF TGCGCCAGCAGCTCGACCGGGAGACAGTACCAAGAGACCCAGTACTTC
TRBJ2-1 . TRBD2 TRBV5-1 CASSRVRGGDYNEQFF TGCGCCAGCAGCCGGGTTCGGGGGGGGGACTACAATGAGCAGTTCTTC
TRBJ2-3 many . TRBV10-3 CAISAGVAQYF TGTGCCATCAGTGCGGGGGTCGCGCAGTATTTT
TRBJ2-3 many . TRBV6-2/TRBV6-3 CASSYSQRRGDTQYF TGTGCCAGCAGTTACTCGCAGAGGAGGGGAGATACGCAGTATTTT
TRBJ1-3 . . TRBV9 CASSAATGSGNTIYF TGTGCCAGCAGCGCAGCTACAGGGTCTGGAAACACCATATATTTT
TRBJ1-1 few TRBD1 TRBV20-1 CSAGQGQAFF TGCAGTGCTGGACAGGGGCAAGCTTTCTTT
TRBJ2-5 many . TRBV20-1 CSAPRQQETQYF TGCAGTGCTCCTCGACAGCAAGAGACCCAGTACTTC
TRBJ2-5 many TRBD2 TRBV20-1 CSARYSSGGETQYF TGCAGTGCTAGATATTCTAGCGGGGGAGAGACCCAGTACTTC
TRBJ2-7 many . TRBV7-6 CASSFTGTYEQYF TGTGCCAGCAGCTTCACAGGGACCTACGAGCAGTACTTC
TRBJ2-7 many . TRBV5-1 CASSTGFVQYF TGCGCCAGCAGCACAGGGTTTGTGCAGTACTTC